These T cell receptor beta chains were read from a single sample in a study of human T cells and chemical hapten exposure. Using its own MiXCR run on the RACE reads, TCRdb lists one record per CDR3 protein. The sample shows roughly 90,000 distinct CDR3 sequences, 8% to 10% of them seen only once. The sample in question was whole blood, obtained in connection with sensitization to the hapten diphenylcyclopropenone (DPC). These receptor sequences come from a middle-aged woman with alopecia areata. Some clones in this sample may be carry-over from other donors' samples. Both conserved end residues are part of each CDR3. Fields, in order: V gene, CDR3 length, J gene, clone size, D gene, CDR3 protein, CDR3 DNA. The D gene is left open where the match is weak. Clone sizes are given selectively: once, few, many, or a class where the clone is expanded.

V: TRBV20-1
length: 14
J: TRBJ2-1
size: many
D: NA
CDR3: CSARWGSDWDEQFF
DNA: TGCAGTGCTAGGTGGGGGAGCGATTGGGATGAGCAGTTCTTC

V: TRBV4-2
length: 14
J: TRBJ2-1
size: few
D: NA
CDR3: CASSFRIGGNEQFF
DNA: TGTGCCAGCAGCTTTCGAATAGGGGGGAATGAGCAGTTCTTC

V: TRBV7-2
length: 13
J: TRBJ2-5
size: many
D: NA
CDR3: CASSLTGLETQYF
DNA: TGTGCCAGCAGCCTCACGGGCTTGGAGACCCAGTACTTC

V: TRBV12-3/TRBV12-4
length: 13
J: TRBJ1-2
size: NA
D: NA
CDR3: CASSLTTVYGYTF
DNA: TGTGCCAGCAGTTTAACGACAGTCTATGGCTACACCTTC

V: TRBV2
length: 13
J: TRBJ1-6
size: many
D: NA
CDR3: CANRRTANSPLHF
DNA: TGTGCCAACCGTAGGACAGCTAATTCACCCCTCCACTTT

V: TRBV19
length: 14
J: TRBJ1-6
size: many
D: NA
CDR3: CATTSGLRNSPLHF
DNA: TGTGCCACCACCTCGGGACTGCGTAATTCACCCCTCCACTTT

V: TRBV28
length: 13
J: TRBJ2-7
size: many
D: NA
CDR3: CASTIGNTYEQYF
DNA: TGTGCCAGCACTATCGGGAACACCTACGAGCAGTACTTC

V: TRBV7-2
length: 12
J: TRBJ2-3
size: many
D: NA
CDR3: CASSQVRDTQYF
DNA: TGTGCCAGCAGCCAAGTGCGAGATACGCAGTATTTT

V: TRBV10-3
length: 14
J: TRBJ1-5
size: NA
D: TRBD1
CDR3: CAAAPGQVNQPQHF
DNA: TGTGCCGCCGCCCCGGGACAGGTCAATCAGCCCCAGCATTTT

V: TRBV10-3
length: 16
J: TRBJ2-3
size: NA
D: NA
CDR3: CAISDPIAGGTDTQYF
DNA: TGTGCCATCAGTGACCCCATAGCCGGGGGAACAGATACGCAGTATTTT